One sample yielded the 16 T cell receptor beta chains listed below, sequenced in a study of post-analysis software for immune sequencing data. Findings and caveats of the study: In patients, TRBV5-6, TRBV5-1 and TRBV20-1 belonged to roughly five TRBV segments found more frequently than in controls.

Their antigen targets remain unknown. The authors incorporated unique molecular identifiers into the TCR beta cDNA libraries. TCRdb analysed the PCR reads with MiXCR anew, one entry per CDR3 protein. The table lists some 800,000 distinct CDR3 sequences, approximately 44% of them singletons. The sequencing sample was made of blood. All receptors derive from a girl aged 5 to 17 with multiple sclerosis.

A few counts support this clonotype. The chain is built from TRBV7-2 and TRBJ2-1, with D tentatively TRBD2 (5 bases). With 1 base removed from V and 0 bases from J, the gap between germline ends came to 10 bases. CDR3 length: 16 amino acids. Germline loops: CDR1 SGHTA, CDR2 FQGNSA. This chain's CDR3 is CASSLGVTSSYNEQFF. The CDR3 bases are TGTGCCAGCAGCTTAGGGGTAACTAGCTCCTACAATGAGCAGTTCTTC.

This clonotype was found a few times. The chain is built from TRBV28 and TRBJ2-7; no reliable D call. Germline V CDR1 and CDR2: MDHEN, SYDVKM. Trimming left V 7 bases short and J 3 bases short, with 19 bases between. There are 15 residues in the CDR3. CDR3 nucleotides: TGTGCCAGCACCCCTTTGGGATCCCTGGTCTACGAGCAGTACTTC. Translated: CASTPLGSLVYEQYF. Full variable domain (rest looked up from reference TRBV28 and TRBJ2-7): DVKVTQSSRYLVKRTGEKVFLECVQDMDHENMFWYRQDPGLGLRLIYFSYDVKMKEKGDIPEGYSVSREKKERFSLILESASTNQTSMYLCASTPLGSLVYEQYFGPGTRLTVT.

The rearrangement joins TRBV12-3 or TRBV12-4 to TRBJ2-5; D is unclear. The CDR3 covers 15 residues. The germline V and J ends were trimmed by 1 base and 5 bases, with 14 bases remaining between them. Here the CDR3 DNA reads TGTGCCAGCAGTTTAGTGGCGACCGAAGGCGAGACCCAGTACTTC. Its protein is CASSLVATEGETQYF.

V is TRBV5-6 and J is TRBJ1-5; D remains ambiguous. In germline, CDR1 is SGHDT, CDR2 YYEEEE. The germline V and J ends were trimmed by 4 bases and 7 bases, with 12 bases remaining between them. CDR3 length: 13 residues. As DNA, the CDR3 is TGTGCCAGCAGCAAAGACATGGGCCAGCCCCAGCATTTT. It specifies CASSKDMGQPQHF.

V gene TRBV6-6 combines with J gene TRBJ2-5, with 12 positions matching TRBD2. CDR1 and CDR2 (germline): MNHNY, SVGAGI (reference sequence). The CDR3 has 15 amino acids. V was clipped by 2 bases and J by 11 bases; unmatched bases: 9. CDR3 nucleotide sequence: TGTGCCAGCAGTTACCCCGGACTAGCGGGATGGGAGCAGTACTTC. Translated, it gives CASSYPGLAGWEQYF.

This chain uses TRBV6-5 with TRBJ2-1, with TRBD2 as a possible D gene (5 bases). The CDR3 consists of 15 residues. CDR1 is MNHEY, CDR2 SVGAGI, per germline. The V gene lost 6 bases and the J gene lost 0 bases, with 12 bases spanning the gap. DNA for the CDR3: TGTGCCAGCAGATCCACTGGGAGCTCCTACAATGAGCAGTTCTTC. Translating it yields CASRSTGSSYNEQFF.

For this clonotype: A read error may account for a junction end that differs from germline. The V call is TRBV4-1, the J call TRBJ2-6; either TRBD1 or TRBD2 may supply D (5 bases each). The length of the CDR3 is 19 residues. Germline CDR1 reads MGHRA; CDR2 reads YSYEKL. The CDR3, as DNA: TGCGCCAGCAGCCAACCTCTGGACTTCACCCGCTCTGGGGCCGACGTCCTGACTTTC. Its protein product is CASSQPLDFTRSGADVLTF.

The V call is TRBV7-9, the J call TRBJ1-1; 10 positions match TRBD1. There are 15 residues in the CDR3. The V and J ends lost 5 bases and 3 bases, in that order; junction bases with no gene match: 6. CDR1 and CDR2 (germline): SEHNR, FQNEAQ (reference sequence). The CDR3 loop is CASSTHGQGDTEAFF. Here the CDR3 DNA reads TGTGCCAGCAGCACACACGGACAGGGGGACACTGAAGCTTTCTTT.

The rearrangement links TRBV12-3 or TRBV12-4 to TRBJ1-6; D not certain. V lost 7 bases and J lost 4, with 11 bases in between. CDR3 size: 14 residues. Here the CDR3 reads CASTDTGYNSPLHF. DNA of the CDR3: TGTGCCAGCACGGATACCGGTTATAATTCACCCCTCCACTTT.

The chain links TRBV24-1 to TRBJ2-5; no clear D. The CDR3 has 12 amino acids. The V and J ends lost 0 bases and 11 bases respectively, with 9 bases between them. Per the germline V gene, CDR1 is KGHDR and CDR2 is SFDVKD. CDR3 sequence: CATSDLLDEQYF. The CDR3 region has the DNA TGTGCCACCAGTGATTTGTTGGACGAACAGTACTTC.

The gene calls are TRBV28 and TRBJ2-5; TRBD2 is a possible D gene (6 bases). The J call may be mistaken, given a closer DNA end match to TRBJ2-7. This CDR3 is 16 amino acids long. Germline V gene data show CDR1 as MDHEN and CDR2 as SYDVKM. CDR3 protein: CASSSLGKRGGYEQYF. The CDR3 DNA reads as TGTGCCAGCAGTTCCCTCGGAAAAAGGGGAGGATACGAGCAGTACTTC.

The CDR3 region is CASRGGAQGPTDTQYF. The CDR3 DNA follows: TGCGCCAGCAGGGGGGGGGCCCAGGGGCCCACAGATACGCAGTATTTT. This chain links TRBV5-1 with TRBJ2-3, with D possibly being TRBD2 (7 bases). Germline lookup yields CDR1 SGHRS and CDR2 YFSETQ. The CDR3 spans 16 residues. The germline V and J ends were trimmed by 5 bases and 2 bases, with 18 bases remaining between them.

The gene calls are TRBV4-1 and TRBJ2-7; D not certain. Trimming took off 4 bases at V and 0 bases at J, with 13 bases between the two ends. The V gene's germline CDR1 is MGHRA and CDR2 YSYEKL. The CDR3 covers 15 residues. In nucleotides, the CDR3 is TGCGCCAGCAGCCCCGGACCAGGATTCTCCTACGAGCAGTACTTC. It codes for CASSPGPGFSYEQYF.

The chain links TRBV3-1 to TRBJ2-1, with D maybe TRBD2 (5 bases). The CDR3 is made up of 15 amino acids. Germline loops: CDR1 LGHDT, CDR2 YNNKEL (reference sequence). The germline V and J ends were trimmed by 1 base and 2 bases, with 9 bases remaining between them. The CDR3 spells CASSQGGAAYNEQFF. The DNA of the CDR3 is TGTGCCAGCAGCCAAGGGGGAGCTGCCTACAATGAGCAGTTCTTC.

This clonotype came up a few times. The chain is built from TRBV27 and TRBJ2-7; 14 bases line up with TRBD2. This CDR3 region has 14 residues. V gave up 4 bases and J gave up 12 bases; unmatched junction bases: 8. Germline V gene sequence: CDR1 MNHEY, CDR2 SMNVEV (reference sequence). The CDR3 DNA is TGTGCCAGCAGTTCGGGACTAGCGGGAGCCCCCAGGTACTTC. It codes for CASSSGLAGAPRYF.

This clonotype came up a few times. The chain links TRBV5-1 to TRBJ2-5; D tentatively fits TRBD1 or TRBD2 (5 bases each). CDR1 SGHRS and CDR2 YFSETQ come from the germline V gene. V lost 4 bases and J lost 2, with 15 bases in between. This CDR3 is built from 15 residues. The CDR3 DNA is TGCGCCAGCAGCCCGGGACGGCATCCGCAAGAGACCCAGTACTTC. Its translation: CASSPGRHPQETQYF.